Below, 24 T cell receptor beta chains from the same sample are listed, as sequenced in a study of control samples from healthy donors and cancer patients. Libraries were prepared by immunoSEQ multiplex PCR; TCRdb keeps only in-frame clonotypes and omits some of them. The table lists 150,000 to 180,000 clones, about 94% of them singletons. Sequenced material: blood. The receptors here all came from a man aged 35-49 years in good health.

This chain links TRBV4-3 with TRBJ1-1, with D possibly TRBD1 on 5 matching bases. V was trimmed by 0 bases and J by 1 base, leaving 12 bases between them. This CDR3 comprises 16 residues. The germline CDR1 and CDR2 sequences are LGHNA and YSLEER. The CDR3 region is CASSQELLGTNTEAFF. The CDR3 nucleotides are TGCGCCAGCAGCCAAGAATTACTGGGGACGAACACTGAAGCTTTCTTT.

V usage is TRBV7-2 and J usage is TRBJ1-1, with a possible D match to TRBD1 (5 bases). V lost 3 bases, J lost 1 base, and 15 bases lay in between. Germline V gives CDR1 SGHTA, CDR2 FQGNSA. The CDR3 is made up of 16 amino acids. The CDR3 region is CASSFGGARRNTEAFF. The CDR3 coding sequence is TGTGCCAGCAGCTTCGGAGGGGCGAGAAGGAACACTGAAGCTTTCTTT.

This clone has a single count. V usage is TRBV28 and J usage is TRBJ2-4; the D gene is possibly TRBD2 (6 bases). This CDR3 spans 14 amino acids. Germline V gene data show CDR1 as MDHEN and CDR2 as SYDVKM. V was shortened by 4 bases and J by 8 bases, with 15 bases between the two germline ends. The CDR3 DNA follows: TGTGCCAGCAGTTCCCAGGGTGGAGGGGACATTCAGTACTTC. Translated: CASSSQGGGDIQYF. Supplemented by reference TRBV28 and TRBJ2-4, the full variable domain reads DVKVTQSSRYLVKRTGEKVFLECVQDMDHENMFWYRQDPGLGLRLIYFSYDVKMKEKGDIPEGYSVSREKKERFSLILESASTNQTSMYLCASSSQGGGDIQYFGAGTRLSVL.

This clone was picked up one time. The CDR3 is CASIRGRSHGYTF. CDR3 bases: TGTGCCAGCATCCGGGGCAGGAGCCATGGCTACACCTTC. This chain uses TRBV6-5 with TRBJ1-2; D might be TRBD1 (5 bases). V was clipped by 7 bases and J by 6 bases, with 15 bases between them. The CDR3 spans 13 residues. CDR1 and CDR2 (germline): MNHEY, SVGAGI.

The chain combines TRBV7-2 with TRBJ2-7; no clear D. Germline V gene lookup returns CDR1 SGHTA and CDR2 FQGNSA. Trimming stripped 1 base from V and 0 bases from J, with 10 bases between. This CDR3 is built from 15 residues. The CDR3 region has the DNA TGTGCCAGCAGCTTAGAGTGGCAGAGCTCCTACGAGCAGTACTTC. Translation: CASSLEWQSSYEQYF.

This clone was counted once. The chain is built from TRBV7-9 and TRBJ2-5; a weak D match, TRBD1 (5 bases). Germline V lookup: CDR1 SEHNR, CDR2 FQNEAQ (reference sequence). The CDR3 totals 13 residues. Trimming took off 3 bases at V and 5 bases at J, with 10 bases between the two ends. CDR3 coding DNA: TGTGCCAGCAGCTTTACAGGTGGCGAGACCCAGTACTTC. This translates into CASSFTGGETQYF.

This clone was seen just once. This chain links TRBV19 with TRBJ1-2; no definite D call. Trimming left V 7 bases short and J 0 bases short, with 6 bases between. In germline, CDR1 is LNHDA, CDR2 SQIVND (reference sequence). CDR3 length: 12 residues. CDR3 in DNA: TGTGCCAGTAAGCGAGCTAACTATGGCTACACCTTC. This codes for CASKRANYGYTF.

The rearrangement links TRBV24-1 to TRBJ2-7; D gene uncertain. The CDR3 is 13 residues long. Germline values: CDR1 KGHDR, CDR2 SFDVKD. V dropped 4 bases and J dropped 7 bases, with 13 bases sitting between them. The CDR3 nucleotides are TGTGCCACCAGTGAGGGATTGGGCGCGGAGCAGTACTTC. Amino acid sequence: CATSEGLGAEQYF.

The chain employs TRBV24-1 and TRBJ2-3, with D uncertain. Per the germline V gene, CDR1 is KGHDR and CDR2 is SFDVKD. This CDR3 spans 13 amino acids. Between the trimmed V and J ends, which lost 4 bases and 6 bases, there was a span of 10 bases. CDR3 in amino acids: CATSDPPADTQYF. The CDR3 coding sequence is TGTGCCACCAGTGACCCTCCAGCGGATACGCAGTATTTT.

V is TRBV18 and J is TRBJ1-1, with 7 bases fitting TRBD1. In germline, CDR1 is KGHSH, CDR2 LQKENI. Losses at the gene ends were 6 bases for V and 9 bases for J; bases not matched to a gene: 10. The CDR3 is made up of 13 amino acids. DNA of the CDR3: TGTGCCAGCTCGGACCGACAGGGACAAAAAGCTTTCTTT. Translating it yields CASSDRQGQKAFF.

The chain couples TRBV5-1 to TRBJ2-7; the match to TRBD2 covers 16 bases. The V gene's germline CDR1 is SGHRS and CDR2 YFSETQ. The CDR3 has 17 residues. After removal of 1 base from V and 5 bases from J, the junction contained 6 bases not matched to a gene. The CDR3 nucleotides are TGCGCCAGCAGCTTGCCCGGGACTAGCGGGGGGGCCCACGAGCAGTACTTC. It encodes CASSLPGTSGGAHEQYF.

The rearrangement joins TRBV4-1 to TRBJ2-1; TRBD1 matches 9 bases. Germline V gene sequence: CDR1 MGHRA, CDR2 YSYEKL. This CDR3 has 16 residues. The J segment lost 6 bases and the V segment lost 5 bases, leaving 11 bases of the junction unmatched. DNA of the CDR3: TGCGCCAGCAGCTCCCGGGACAGGGTGATAGGCAATGAGCAGTTCTTC. This codes for CASSSRDRVIGNEQFF.

V gene TRBV2 combines with J gene TRBJ1-1; D is possibly TRBD1 (6 bases). V lost 8 bases, J lost 1 base, and 11 bases lay in between. There are 13 residues in the CDR3. CDR1 is SNHLY and CDR2 is FYNNEI in the germline V gene. In DNA, the CDR3 is TGTGCCAGCGCCGTGGACAGGAACACTGAAGCTTTCTTT. This sequence encodes CASAVDRNTEAFF.

This clone occurred once. The rearrangement links TRBV7-2 to TRBJ2-3; D gene unclear. Deletions cut 4 bases from V and 4 bases from J, with 12 bases between. The CDR3 spans 14 residues. Germline V lookup: CDR1 SGHTA, CDR2 FQGNSA. Here the CDR3 DNA reads TGTGCCAGCAGCTCCTCCCCACAGTCAGATACGCAGTATTTT. Translated: CASSSSPQSDTQYF. The entire variable domain, with the rest obtained from reference TRBV7-2 and TRBJ2-3, is as follows: GAGVSQSPSNKVTEKGKDVELRCDPISGHTALYWYRQSLGQGLEFLIYFQGNSAPDKSGLPSDRFSAERTGGSVSTLTIQRTQQEDSAVYLCASSSSPQSDTQYFGPGTRLTVL.

The V gene is TRBV12-3 or TRBV12-4, the J gene TRBJ1-2, with D possibly being TRBD1 (5 bases). The germline V and J ends were trimmed by 3 bases and 4 bases, with 6 bases remaining between them. CDR3 size: 12 residues. CDR3 region: CASSLTVYGYTF. The CDR3 DNA reads TGTGCCAGCAGTTTGACAGTCTATGGCTACACCTTC.

The genes are TRBV7-6 and TRBJ2-3; the D is unclear. V was pared by 3 bases and J by 6 bases, with 16 bases between. The CDR3 is 15 amino acids. Germline-derived CDR1 and CDR2 are SGHVS and FNYEAQ. CDR3 sequence (DNA): TGTGCCAGCAGCTTTTTCCCTTCTCGTACTGATACGCAGTATTTT. Its protein product is CASSFFPSRTDTQYF. The variable domain in full, with the rest retrieved from reference TRBV7-6 and TRBJ2-3, is GAGVSQSPRYKVTKRGQDVALRCDPISGHVSLYWYRQALGQGPEFLTYFNYEAQQDKSGLPNDRFSAERPEGSISTLTIQRTEQRDSAMYRCASSFFPSRTDTQYFGPGTRLTVL.

The rearrangement uses TRBV13 and TRBJ1-2; 8 bases agree with TRBD1. Unmatched junction bases numbered 3, after V lost 0 bases and J lost 0 bases. From germline, CDR1 is PRHDT and CDR2 FYEKMQ (reference sequence). This CDR3 is built from 16 residues. The CDR3 bases are TGTGCCAGCAGCTTAGGGACAGGGGAAGCTAACTATGGCTACACCTTC. This gives the protein CASSLGTGEANYGYTF. Looking up the rest from reference TRBV13 and TRBJ1-2 gives the full variable domain: AAGVIQSPRHLIKEKRETATLKCYPIPRHDTVYWYQQGPGQDPQFLISFYEKMQSDKGSIPDRFSAQQFSDYHSELNMSSLELGDSALYFCASSLGTGEANYGYTFGSGTRLTVV.

The V and J genes are TRBV7-9 and TRBJ2-2, with D possibly matching TRBD1 (5 bases). Trimming took off 5 bases at V and 5 bases at J, with 6 bases between the two ends. The CDR3 spans 12 residues. The germline V gene has CDR1 SEHNR and CDR2 FQNEAQ (reference sequence). The CDR3 loop reads CASSPGTGELFF. The CDR3 coding sequence is TGTGCCAGCAGCCCAGGGACCGGGGAGCTGTTTTTT.

J is TRBJ2-1 and V is TRBV28; a possible D gene is TRBD1 (6 bases). V lost 4 bases and J 1 base, leaving 23 bases between the germline ends. Per the germline V gene, CDR1 is MDHEN and CDR2 is SYDVKM. The CDR3 consists of 19 residues. In DNA form, the CDR3 reads TGTGCCAGCAGTTCACCACAGACAGGATACCTGATATCCTACAATGAGCAGTTCTTC. Encoded protein: CASSSPQTGYLISYNEQFF.

The chain carries TRBV6-1 and TRBJ1-3; no definite D call. Trimming removed 2 bases at V and 0 bases at J, with 11 bases between. The length of the CDR3 is 16 residues. Germline lookup yields CDR1 MNHNS and CDR2 SASEGT. In DNA, the CDR3 is TGTGCCAGCAGTGAATTACACAGCCGCTCTGGAAACACCATATATTTT. It yields the protein CASSELHSRSGNTIYF.

The chain uses TRBV27 and TRBJ1-2; 7 nucleotides align to TRBD1. V lost 5 bases, J lost 5 bases, and 20 bases stayed unmatched. CDR3 length equals 18 residues. Germline V gene sequence: CDR1 MNHEY, CDR2 SMNVEV (reference sequence). The CDR3 is CASSRRQGVSSTAYGYTF. The CDR3 DNA reads TGTGCCAGCAGTCGACGACAGGGCGTCTCTTCTACAGCTTATGGCTACACCTTC.

This chain links TRBV13 with TRBJ1-1, with D possibly being TRBD1 (5 bases). This CDR3 region has 13 residues. V was pared by 5 bases and J by 1 base, with 8 bases between. Germline CDR1 and CDR2: PRHDT and FYEKMQ (reference sequence). CDR3 amino acids: CASSVTGNTEAFF. CDR3 in DNA: TGTGCCAGCAGCGTAACAGGGAACACTGAAGCTTTCTTT.

The chain recombines TRBV20-1 with TRBJ1-2; a possible D gene is TRBD1 (5 bases). V lost 3 bases, J lost 0 bases, and 11 bases lay in between. The germline CDR1 and CDR2 sequences are DFQATT and SNEGSKA (reference sequence). CDR3 length: 14 amino acids. CDR3 sequence: CSASEDTANYGYTF. CDR3 nucleotide sequence: TGCAGTGCTAGTGAGGACACTGCTAACTATGGCTACACCTTC.

CDR3 nucleotides: TGTGCCAGCAGCAATGGCGCGGCCTATGGCTACACCTTC. It translates to CASSNGAAYGYTF. This sequence joins TRBV21-1 and TRBJ1-2. TRBV21-1 is a listed pseudogene. This CDR3 contains 13 residues.